The 26 T cell receptor beta chains reported below all come from one sample, sequenced in a study of spatial heterogeneity in lung cancer. Time point: blood at routine non-recurrence follow-up after resection. Sequencing was performed on whole RNA extracted from tumor and nontumor lung tissue, or from frozen PBMC, and the material was left unsorted. A single record per CDR3 protein comes from TCRdb applying MiXCR to the 5' RACE reads. The sample yields fewer than 60,000 distinct CDR3 sequences, more than 6.5% seen once. The sample consisted of PBMCs, taken at follow-up. The receptors stem from a female donor with early-stage non-small cell lung cancer.

The chain carries TRBV7-2 and TRBJ2-5; a possible D gene is TRBD2 (7 bases). Between the trimmed V and J ends, which lost 3 bases and 5 bases, there was a span of 13 bases. The CDR3 loop spans 14 amino acids. Germline lookup yields CDR1 SGHTA and CDR2 FQGNSA. The CDR3 DNA sequence: TGTGCCAGCAGCTTCACGGGGGGCGATGAGACCCAGTACTTC. Amino acid sequence: CASSFTGGDETQYF.

The J gene is TRBJ2-2, the V gene TRBV24-1; TRBD1 aligns across 10 bases. The CDR3 loop spans 14 amino acids. With 0 bases clipped from V and 15 bases from J, the junction kept 6 bases outside the gene matches. Germline CDR1 reads KGHDR; CDR2 reads SFDVKD. The CDR3 loop is CATSDLRDRGWMFF. The CDR3, as DNA: TGTGCCACCAGTGATTTGCGGGACAGGGGTTGGATGTTTTTT.

This clonotype has ten or more counts. The gene calls are TRBV3-1 and TRBJ1-5; no reliable D call. Per germline, CDR1 LGHDT and CDR2 YNNKEL (reference sequence). V lost 5 bases and J 6 bases, leaving 11 bases between the germline ends. The CDR3 is made up of 13 amino acids. The CDR3: CASSAVGSQPQHF. DNA of the CDR3: TGTGCCAGCAGCGCCGTAGGGAGTCAGCCCCAGCATTTT.

This clonotype has a handful of counts. The gene calls are TRBV6-2 or TRBV6-3 and TRBJ1-1; unclear D gene. V lost 2 bases to trimming and J lost 6 bases, with 10 bases between them. The CDR3 is made up of 13 amino acids. Looked up from germline, CDR1 is MNHEY and CDR2 is SVGEGT. DNA for the CDR3: TGTGCCAGCAGTTACGAGTGGGGTCCTGAAGCTTTCTTT. Its translation: CASSYEWGPEAFF.

The chain employs TRBV18 and TRBJ2-5; D is undetermined. V was pared by 5 bases and J by 0 bases, with 7 bases between. Looked up from germline, CDR1 is KGHSH and CDR2 is LQKENI. The length of the CDR3 is 13 residues. This chain's CDR3 is CASSSAHQETQYF. CDR3 nucleotides: TGTGCCAGCTCATCCGCCCACCAAGAGACCCAGTACTTC.

In this sample, this clonotype turned up many times. The chain has TRBV15 and TRBJ2-7, with D tentatively TRBD1 or TRBD2 (5 bases each). Per the germline V gene, CDR1 is LNHNV and CDR2 is YYDKDF (reference sequence). V lost 3 bases, J lost 12 bases, and 21 bases lay in between. The CDR3 has 14 residues. This chain's CDR3 is CATSRGTPGSPPYF. CDR3 nucleotide sequence: TGTGCCACCAGCAGGGGTACGCCAGGGAGCCCGCCGTACTTC.

This clonotype was observed at least ten times. This sequence joins TRBV7-2 and TRBJ2-5; TRBD2 agrees at 12 bases. CDR3 length: 17 residues. The V segment lost 1 base and the J segment 1 base; nucleotides outside the gene matches: 4. In germline, CDR1 is SGHTA, CDR2 FQGNSA. CDR3 residues: CASSLELAGGFQETQYF. CDR3 bases: TGTGCCAGCAGCTTAGAACTAGCGGGGGGCTTCCAAGAGACCCAGTACTTC.

This clonotype was seen at least ten times. The J gene is TRBJ2-7, the V gene TRBV20-1; D uncertain. With 0 bases removed from V and 3 bases from J, the gap between germline ends came to 15 bases. This CDR3 is built from 15 residues. Germline lookup yields CDR1 DFQATT and CDR2 SNEGSKA (reference sequence). This CDR3 is CSARDKTGSFYEQYF. In nucleotides, the CDR3 is TGCAGTGCTAGAGATAAAACCGGCAGCTTCTACGAGCAGTACTTC.

This clonotype was counted at least ten times. The rearrangement links TRBV5-1 to TRBJ2-1, with D maybe TRBD2 (6 bases). V lost 1 base and J lost 7, with 21 bases in between. Germline CDR1 SGHRS, CDR2 YFSETQ. The CDR3 contains 17 residues. CDR3 DNA sequence: TGCGCCAGCAGCTTGCCGCCTCGGACCCTCCGGGGGAATGAGCAGTTCTTC. This sequence encodes CASSLPPRTLRGNEQFF.

The chain employs TRBV11-2 and TRBJ2-1; 15 bases line up with TRBD2. This CDR3 is built from 13 residues. Per the germline V gene, CDR1 is SGHAT and CDR2 is FQNNGV. With 7 bases clipped from V and 15 bases from J, the junction kept 7 bases outside the gene matches. For the CDR3, the DNA is TGTGCCAGCACCGGACTAGCGGGGGGGAGCCTGTTCTTC. This codes for CASTGLAGGSLFF.

This clonotype showed up many times. The gene calls are TRBV20-1 and TRBJ2-1; TRBD1 is a possible D gene (5 bases). CDR1 and CDR2 (germline): DFQATT, SNEGSKA (reference sequence). CDR3 size: 14 residues. V gave up 5 bases and J gave up 0 bases, with 11 bases separating them. In nucleotides, the CDR3 is TGCAGTGCTCACAGGAGCAACTCCTACAATGAGCAGTTCTTC. Translation: CSAHRSNSYNEQFF.

This clonotype appeared many times. The rearrangement links TRBV30 to TRBJ1-2, with TRBD1 matching over 7 bases. CDR1 is GTSNPN, CDR2 SVGIG, per germline (reference sequence). With 5 bases clipped from V and 5 bases from J, the junction kept 11 bases outside the gene matches. The CDR3 loop spans 14 amino acids. The CDR3 sequence: CAWLDRQKGYGYTF. CDR3 nucleotide sequence: TGTGCCTGGTTGGACAGGCAAAAAGGGTATGGCTACACCTTC. The variable domain in full, with the rest retrieved from reference TRBV30 and TRBJ1-2, is SQTIHQWPATLVQPVGSPLSLECTVEGTSNPNLYWYRQAAGRGLQLLFYSVGIGQISSEVPQNLSASRPQDRQFILSSKKLLLSDSGFYLCAWLDRQKGYGYTFGSGTRLTVV.

This clonotype was seen ten or more times. The chain employs TRBV6-2 or TRBV6-3 and TRBJ2-7; D is perhaps TRBD2 (6 bases). V lost 7 bases and J lost 0, with 16 bases in between. The CDR3 length is 15 residues. Germline CDR1 is MNHEY and CDR2 is SVGEGT. CDR3 DNA: TGTGCCAGCAAGGGCGGCGGGGCCGGCTCCTACGAGCAGTACTTC. Translated, it gives CASKGGGAGSYEQYF.

The CDR3 here is CAEERGGPYNEQFF. The CDR3 DNA follows: TGTGCCGAAGAACGGGGTGGACCCTACAATGAGCAGTTCTTC. The V call is TRBV7-9, the J call TRBJ2-1; TRBD2 is a possible D gene (5 bases). Per the germline V gene, CDR1 is SEHNR and CDR2 is FQNEAQ (reference sequence). V was cut by 11 bases and J by 2 bases, with 16 bases left in between. This CDR3 region has 14 residues. Variable domain in full (rest from reference TRBV7-9 and TRBJ2-1): DTGVSQNPRHKITKRGQNVTFRCDPISEHNRLYWYRQTLGQGPEFLTYFQNEAQLEKSRLLSDRFSAERPKGSFSTLEIQRTEQGDSAMYLCAEERGGPYNEQFFGPGTRLTVL.

This clonotype was detected many times. This sequence joins TRBV5-5 and TRBJ1-1; D is unclear. Germline V gene lookup returns CDR1 SGHKS and CDR2 YYEKEE (reference sequence). Trimming cost V 0 bases and J 0 bases, with 9 bases left between them. The CDR3 totals 15 residues. CDR3: CASSLAPEVNTEAFF. Here the CDR3 DNA reads TGTGCCAGCAGCTTGGCACCCGAGGTGAACACTGAAGCTTTCTTT.

This clonotype has just one count. This may stem from a read error, because a much larger clone lies one nucleotide away. The chain links TRBV9 to TRBJ1-2; 7 bases fit TRBD1. The length of the CDR3 is 16 residues. Germline CDR1 reads SGDLS; CDR2 reads YYNGEE. CDR3 in DNA: TGTACCAGCAGCGTAGATCCTCAAACAGGGGCCTATGGCTACACCTTC. Encoded protein: CTSSVDPQTGAYGYTF.

Ten or more counts support this clonotype. The gene calls are TRBV2 and TRBJ1-5, with 8 nucleotides matching TRBD1. CDR3 length equals 14 residues. V dropped 5 bases and J dropped 4; count of bases not matched to a gene: 4. The germline V gene encodes CDR1 SNHLY and CDR2 FYNNEI. Here the CDR3 DNA reads TGTGCCAGCAGTTATCAGGGGGCAAATCAGCCCCAGCATTTT. Protein sequence: CASSYQGANQPQHF.

This clonotype appeared many times. The rearrangement links TRBV5-5 to TRBJ1-1, with TRBD1 as a possible D gene (5 bases). Germline V lookup: CDR1 SGHKS, CDR2 YYEKEE (reference sequence). The CDR3 totals 14 residues. V shed 3 bases and J shed 7 bases, with 16 bases lying between them. This CDR3 is CASSYRWAGNEAFF. The CDR3 region has the DNA TGTGCCAGCAGCTACCGCTGGGCAGGGAATGAAGCTTTCTTT. Looking up the rest from reference TRBV5-5 and TRBJ1-1 gives the full variable domain: DAGVTQSPTHLIKTRGQQVTLRCSPISGHKSVSWYQQVLGQGPQFIFQYYEKEERGRGNFPDRFSARQFPNYSSELNVNALLLGDSALYLCASSYRWAGNEAFFGQGTRLTVV.

This clonotype occurred many times. The chain uses TRBV28 and TRBJ2-7; D is undetermined. Germline-derived CDR1 and CDR2 are MDHEN and SYDVKM. Trimming stripped 2 bases from V and 6 bases from J, with 14 bases between. This CDR3 is built from 14 residues. The CDR3 DNA is TGTGCCAGCAGTTTAACCCGAGACCCGAGCGAGCAGTACTTC. Amino acids: CASSLTRDPSEQYF. The whole variable domain, remainder taken from reference TRBV28 and TRBJ2-7, is DVKVTQSSRYLVKRTGEKVFLECVQDMDHENMFWYRQDPGLGLRLIYFSYDVKMKEKGDIPEGYSVSREKKERFSLILESASTNQTSMYLCASSLTRDPSEQYFGPGTRLTVT.

About this clonotype itself: This may come from a read error, since a much larger clone is one base off. In this CDR3 the conserved last residue, phenylalanine or tryptophan, is missing, so a read error is likely. The chain links TRBV9 to TRBJ1-3; the D is unclear. The CDR3 is made up of 13 amino acids. Germline-derived CDR1 and CDR2 are SGDLS and YYNGEE. V was shortened by 2 bases and J by 0 bases, with 3 bases between the two germline ends. For the CDR3, the DNA is TGTGCCAGCAGCGTCGCCTCTGGAAACACCATATATCTT. Residues: CASSVASGNTIYL.

V gene TRBV7-8 combines with J gene TRBJ1-6, with D perhaps TRBD1 (6 bases). Trimming left V 2 bases short and J 9 bases short, with 14 bases between. Germline V gene lookup returns CDR1 SGHVS and CDR2 FQNEAQ. The CDR3 totals 15 residues. Written as DNA, the CDR3 is TGTGCCAGCAGCTTAAGGCAGGGGAGGCTTTCACCCCTCCACTTT. This encodes CASSLRQGRLSPLHF.

Only a few counts were recorded for this clonotype. V is TRBV7-2 and J is TRBJ2-1; D might be TRBD2 (6 bases). V was shortened by 3 bases and J by 10 bases, with 16 bases between the two germline ends. This CDR3 region has 14 residues. Germline CDR1 and CDR2: SGHTA and FQGNSA. The CDR3: CASSFGTRPGEQFF. CDR3 nucleotides: TGTGCCAGCAGCTTCGGGACTCGTCCCGGGGAGCAGTTCTTC. The full variable domain, in which reference TRBV7-2 and TRBJ2-1 provide the parts outside the CDR3, is GAGVSQSPSNKVTEKGKDVELRCDPISGHTALYWYRQSLGQGLEFLIYFQGNSAPDKSGLPSDRFSAERTGGSVSTLTIQRTQQEDSAVYLCASSFGTRPGEQFFGPGTRLTVL.

This clonotype has a handful of counts. The chain links TRBV2 to TRBJ2-2; either TRBD1 or TRBD2 may supply D (5 bases each). From germline, CDR1 is SNHLY and CDR2 FYNNEI. The CDR3 is made up of 15 amino acids. V was cut by 3 bases and J by 1 base, with 9 bases left in between. CDR3 nucleotide sequence: TGTGCCAGCAGTGAGAGGGGTCAGAACACCGGGGAGCTGTTTTTT. Translation: CASSERGQNTGELFF.

This clonotype was seen only a few times. V gene TRBV15 combines with J gene TRBJ2-3; TRBD2 might be the D (6 bases). The CDR3 totals 14 residues. The germline CDR1 and CDR2 sequences are LNHNV and YYDKDF (reference sequence). Deletions cut 1 base from V and 2 bases from J, with 7 bases between. CDR3 residues: CATSRGGATDTQYF. The CDR3 DNA reads as TGTGCCACCAGCAGAGGCGGGGCCACAGATACGCAGTATTTT.

Ten or more counts support this clonotype. This sequence joins TRBV5-1 and TRBJ2-3; D may be TRBD1 (5 bases). V was trimmed by 3 bases and J by 5 bases, leaving 16 bases between them. Germline CDR1 and CDR2: SGHRS and YFSETQ. There are 15 residues in the CDR3. The CDR3 sequence: CASSYLQGFGDTQYF. In DNA form, the CDR3 reads TGCGCCAGCAGCTACCTTCAGGGCTTCGGAGATACGCAGTATTTT.

Comments on this clonotype: One end of the junction does not line up with germline, which may come from a read error. V gene TRBV7-9 combines with J gene TRBJ2-7; D is unresolved. The CDR3 extends over 10 amino acids. The germline gives CDR1 SEHNR, CDR2 FQNEAQ (reference sequence). DNA for the CDR3: TGTGCCAGCAGCTTAGGCACTCTTAGCTTC. Translating it yields CASSLGTLSF.